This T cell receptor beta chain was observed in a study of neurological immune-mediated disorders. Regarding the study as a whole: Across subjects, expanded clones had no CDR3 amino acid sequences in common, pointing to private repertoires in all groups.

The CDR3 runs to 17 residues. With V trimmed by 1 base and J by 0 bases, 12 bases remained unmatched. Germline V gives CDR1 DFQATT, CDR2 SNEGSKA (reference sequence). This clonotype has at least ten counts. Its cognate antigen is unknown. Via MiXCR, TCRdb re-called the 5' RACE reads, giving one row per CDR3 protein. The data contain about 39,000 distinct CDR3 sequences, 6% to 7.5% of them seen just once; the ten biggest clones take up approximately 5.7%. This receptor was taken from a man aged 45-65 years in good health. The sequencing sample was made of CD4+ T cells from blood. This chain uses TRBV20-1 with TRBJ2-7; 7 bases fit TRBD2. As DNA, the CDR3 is TGCAGTGCTAGAGGGAGTTTGAACGGGAGGAGCTCCTACGAGCAGTACTTC. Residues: CSARGSLNGRSSYEQYF.